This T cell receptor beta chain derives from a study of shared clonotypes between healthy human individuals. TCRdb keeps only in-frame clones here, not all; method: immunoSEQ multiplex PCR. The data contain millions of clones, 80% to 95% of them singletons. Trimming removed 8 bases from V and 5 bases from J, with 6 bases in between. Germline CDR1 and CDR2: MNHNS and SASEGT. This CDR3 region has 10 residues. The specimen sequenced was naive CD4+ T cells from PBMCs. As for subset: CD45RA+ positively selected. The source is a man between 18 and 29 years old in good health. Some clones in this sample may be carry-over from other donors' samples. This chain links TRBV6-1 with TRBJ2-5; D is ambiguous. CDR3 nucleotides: TGTGCCAGCGGACGGGAGACCCAGTACTTC. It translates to CASGRETQYF.